This T cell receptor (beta chain) was observed in a study of CD8+ T cells in alopecia areata. Study information: Treatment of the treated patients consisted of oral tofacitinib, 5 to 10 mg twice daily. Tofacitinib therapy lasting 6 to 18 months was followed by 6 months off drug. Findings and limits, study-wide: Higher clonality and more expanded CD8+ clones appeared in lesional than normal scalp. Scalp sequencing also captures normal skin's resident alphabeta T cells.

As regards this clone: The antigen remains unidentified.

Treatment indicated: oral pan-JAK inhibitor, 5-10 mg twice daily. cDNA serving as the sequencing template came from extracted, reverse transcribed RNA. Sequencing used immunoSEQ multiplex PCR; TCRdb keeps in-frame clones, though not all of them. The table includes roughly 180,000 clones, about 47% detected once. CDR1 is SGHRS, CDR2 YFSETQ, per germline. Trimming stripped 7 bases from V and 3 bases from J, with 16 bases between. The CDR3 contains 14 residues. The genes are TRBV5-1 and TRBJ2-5; TRBD1 or TRBD2 may be the D gene (5 bases each). The material sequenced was CD8+ T cells sorted from blood, taken around week 53, from a patient treated with tofacitinib. The TCR originated in a human donor with alopecia areata. For the CDR3, the DNA is TGCGCCAGCTCCGTGGGGGAACCGGAAGAGACCCAGTACTTC. It is translated as CASSVGEPEETQYF.